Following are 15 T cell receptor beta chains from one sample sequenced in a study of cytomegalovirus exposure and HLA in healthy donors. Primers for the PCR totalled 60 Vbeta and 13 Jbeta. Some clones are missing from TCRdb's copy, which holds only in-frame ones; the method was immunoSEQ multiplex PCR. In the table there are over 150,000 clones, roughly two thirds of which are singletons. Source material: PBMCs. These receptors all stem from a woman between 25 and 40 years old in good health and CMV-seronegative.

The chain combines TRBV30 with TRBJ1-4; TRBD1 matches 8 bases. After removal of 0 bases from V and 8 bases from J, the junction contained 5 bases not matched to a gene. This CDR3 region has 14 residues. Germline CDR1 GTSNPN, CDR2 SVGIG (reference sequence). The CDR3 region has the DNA TGTGCCTGGAGTGTACGCAGGGGGCACGAAAAACTGTTTTTT. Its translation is CAWSVRRGHEKLFF. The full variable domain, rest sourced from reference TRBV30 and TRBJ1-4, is SQTIHQWPATLVQPVGSPLSLECTVEGTSNPNLYWYRQAAGRGLQLLFYSVGIGQISSEVPQNLSASRPQDRQFILSSKKLLLSDSGFYLCAWSVRRGHEKLFFGSGTQLSVL.

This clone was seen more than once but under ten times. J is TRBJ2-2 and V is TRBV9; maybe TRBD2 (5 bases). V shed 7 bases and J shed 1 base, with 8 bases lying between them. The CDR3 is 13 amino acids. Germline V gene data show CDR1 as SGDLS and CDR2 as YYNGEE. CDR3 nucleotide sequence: TGTGCCAGCGGGGAGATGAACACCGGGGAGCTGTTTTTT. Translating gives CASGEMNTGELFF.

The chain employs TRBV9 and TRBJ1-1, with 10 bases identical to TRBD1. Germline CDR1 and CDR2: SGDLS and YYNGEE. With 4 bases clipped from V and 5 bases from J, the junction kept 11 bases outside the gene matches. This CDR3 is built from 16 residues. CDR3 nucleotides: TGTGCCAGCAGCAGGCGGGACAGGGGAATTGGGACTGAAGCTTTCTTT. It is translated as CASSRRDRGIGTEAFF.

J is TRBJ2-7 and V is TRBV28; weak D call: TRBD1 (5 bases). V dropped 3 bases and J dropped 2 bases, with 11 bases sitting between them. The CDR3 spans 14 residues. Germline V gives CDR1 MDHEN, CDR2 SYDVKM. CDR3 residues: CASSFDSAAYEQYF. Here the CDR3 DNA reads TGTGCCAGCAGTTTCGACAGCGCCGCCTACGAGCAGTACTTC.

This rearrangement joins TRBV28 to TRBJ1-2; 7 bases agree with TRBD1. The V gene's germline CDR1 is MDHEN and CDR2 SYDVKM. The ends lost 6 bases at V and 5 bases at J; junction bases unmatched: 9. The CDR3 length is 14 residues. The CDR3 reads CASSQSTGVYGYTF. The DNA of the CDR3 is TGTGCCAGCAGCCAGTCCACAGGGGTATATGGCTACACCTTC.

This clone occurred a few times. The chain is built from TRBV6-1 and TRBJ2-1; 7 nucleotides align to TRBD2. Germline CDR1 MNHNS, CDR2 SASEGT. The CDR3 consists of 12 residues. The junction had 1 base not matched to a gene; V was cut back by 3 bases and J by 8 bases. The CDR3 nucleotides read TGTGCCAGCAGTGACCGGGGGGATGAGCAGTTCTTC. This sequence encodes CASSDRGDEQFF.

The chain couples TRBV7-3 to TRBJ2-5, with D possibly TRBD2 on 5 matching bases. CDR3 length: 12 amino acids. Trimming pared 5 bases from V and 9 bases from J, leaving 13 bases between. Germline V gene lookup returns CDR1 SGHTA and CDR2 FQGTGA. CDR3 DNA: TGTGCCAGCAGCATCGGAGGTAGTGCCCAGTACTTC. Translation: CASSIGGSAQYF.

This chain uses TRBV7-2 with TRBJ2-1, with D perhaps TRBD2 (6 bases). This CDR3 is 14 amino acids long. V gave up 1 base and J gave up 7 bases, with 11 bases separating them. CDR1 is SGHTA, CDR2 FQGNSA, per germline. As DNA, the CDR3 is TGTGCCAGCAGCTTAGTTCGGGAGAATAATGAGCAGTTCTTC. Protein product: CASSLVRENNEQFF.

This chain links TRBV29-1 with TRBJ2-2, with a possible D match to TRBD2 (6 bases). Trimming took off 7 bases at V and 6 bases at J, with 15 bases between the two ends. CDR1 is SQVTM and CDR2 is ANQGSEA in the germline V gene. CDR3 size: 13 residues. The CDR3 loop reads CSGSRGLAGELFF. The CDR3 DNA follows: TGCAGCGGTTCACGGGGGTTAGCCGGGGAGCTGTTTTTT.

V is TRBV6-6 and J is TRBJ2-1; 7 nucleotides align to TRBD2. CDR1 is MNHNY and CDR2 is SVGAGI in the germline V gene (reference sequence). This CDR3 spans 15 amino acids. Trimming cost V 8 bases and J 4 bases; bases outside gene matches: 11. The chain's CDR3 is CASSRWGGVYNEQFF. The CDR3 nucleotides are TGTGCCAGCTCACGGTGGGGGGGGGTTTACAATGAGCAGTTCTTC.

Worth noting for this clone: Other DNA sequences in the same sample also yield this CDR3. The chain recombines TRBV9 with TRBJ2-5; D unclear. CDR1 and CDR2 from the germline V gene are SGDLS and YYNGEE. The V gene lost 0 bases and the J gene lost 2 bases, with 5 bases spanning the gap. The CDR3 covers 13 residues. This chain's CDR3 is CASSVGLQETQYF. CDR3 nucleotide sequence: TGTGCCAGCAGCGTAGGGCTGCAAGAGACCCAGTACTTC.

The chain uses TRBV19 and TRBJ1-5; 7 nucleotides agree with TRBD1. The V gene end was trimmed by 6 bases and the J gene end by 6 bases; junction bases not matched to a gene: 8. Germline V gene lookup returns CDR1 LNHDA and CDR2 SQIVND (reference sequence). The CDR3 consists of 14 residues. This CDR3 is CASRDRGPSQPQHF. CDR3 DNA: TGTGCCAGTAGAGATAGGGGGCCTAGTCAGCCCCAGCATTTT.

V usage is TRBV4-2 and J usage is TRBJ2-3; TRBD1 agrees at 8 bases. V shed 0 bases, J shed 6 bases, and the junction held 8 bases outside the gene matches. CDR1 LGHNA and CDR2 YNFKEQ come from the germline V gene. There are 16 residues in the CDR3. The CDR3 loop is CASSQEAGQGSDTQYF. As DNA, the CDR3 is TGTGCCAGCAGCCAAGAGGCAGGACAGGGTTCCGATACGCAGTATTTT.

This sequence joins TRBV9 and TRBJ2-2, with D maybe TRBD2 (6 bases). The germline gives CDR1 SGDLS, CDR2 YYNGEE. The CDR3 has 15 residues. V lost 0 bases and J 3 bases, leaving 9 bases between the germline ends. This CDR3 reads CASSVALADTGELFF. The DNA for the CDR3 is TGTGCCAGCAGCGTAGCACTAGCAGACACCGGGGAGCTGTTTTTT.

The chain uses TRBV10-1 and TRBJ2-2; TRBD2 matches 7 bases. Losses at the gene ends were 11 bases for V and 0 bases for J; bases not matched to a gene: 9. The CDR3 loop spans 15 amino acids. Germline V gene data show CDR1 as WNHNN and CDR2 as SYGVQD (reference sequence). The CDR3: CARDPGGTNTGELFF. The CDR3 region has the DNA TGCGCCCGCGACCCCGGGGGGACGAACACCGGGGAGCTGTTTTTT.